These 12 T cell receptor beta chains came from one sample sequenced in a study of post-analysis software for immune sequencing data. Study outcomes and limitations: There were about five TRBV segments more frequent in patients than controls, and TRBV5-6, TRBV5-1 and TRBV20-1 were among them.

Sequencing libraries made from TCR beta cDNA carried unique molecular identifiers. TCRdb re-called the PCR reads through MiXCR, storing one row per CDR3 protein. The data show roughly 800,000 distinct CDR3 sequences, about 43% seen once. Antigens of these TCRs are unknown. The specimen was blood. Receptors originate from a girl aged 5-17 years with multiple sclerosis.

The chain links TRBV10-3 to TRBJ2-5; 8 nucleotides line up with TRBD1. V lost 3 bases to trimming and J lost 5 bases; unmatched junction nucleotides: 8. Germline V gives CDR1 ENHRY, CDR2 SYGVKD. The CDR3 totals 15 residues. The CDR3 loop reads CAISDSTGAGETQYF. CDR3 nucleotide sequence: TGTGCCATCAGTGATTCGACAGGGGCGGGGGAGACCCAGTACTTC.

The V and J genes are TRBV27 and TRBJ2-6; no clear D gene. In germline, CDR1 is MNHEY, CDR2 SMNVEV (reference sequence). This CDR3 region has 14 residues. The V and J ends lost 8 bases and 4 bases respectively, with 12 bases between them. The CDR3 region has the DNA TGTGCCAGCGCAAAAGGTTCAGGGGCCAACGTCCTGACTTTC. This translates into CASAKGSGANVLTF.

This chain joins TRBV2 and TRBJ1-4; 7 bases line up with TRBD1. CDR3 length: 15 amino acids. CDR1 is SNHLY, CDR2 FYNNEI, per germline. V was clipped by 8 bases and J by 2 bases; unmatched bases: 8. The CDR3 DNA is TGTGCCAGCGGAGACCTACAGGGGACTAATGAAAAACTGTTTTTT. Translation: CASGDLQGTNEKLFF.

V usage is TRBV6-5 and J usage is TRBJ2-7, with 8 bases that match TRBD1. After removal of 4 bases from V and 0 bases from J, the junction contained 14 bases not matched to a gene. Germline CDR1 MNHEY, CDR2 SVGAGI. The CDR3 contains 18 residues. The CDR3 region has the DNA TGTGCCAGCAGTTCAGCTGGAAGTCCCGGGACAGGCTCCTACGAGCAGTACTTC. Translation: CASSSAGSPGTGSYEQYF.

The chain is built from TRBV28 and TRBJ2-1; TRBD2 aligns across 8 bases. The CDR3 extends over 15 amino acids. Germline CDR1 is MDHEN and CDR2 is SYDVKM. The V gene end was trimmed by 5 bases and the J gene end by 2 bases; junction bases not matched to a gene: 5. CDR3 coding DNA: TGTGCCAGCAGTAACGCGGGACTAGCCTACAATGAGCAGTTCTTC. Its protein is CASSNAGLAYNEQFF.

The CDR3 DNA sequence: TGTGCCAGCCGATACCCATGGGGAGGTATGAACACTGAAGCTTTCTTT. Residues: CASRYPWGGMNTEAFF. The chain couples TRBV6-2 or TRBV6-3 to TRBJ1-1; D uncertain. The germline V gene encodes CDR1 MNHEY and CDR2 SVGEGT. Between the trimmed V and J ends, which lost 8 bases and 0 bases, there was a span of 19 bases. The CDR3 runs 16 residues.

The sample holds a few counts of this clonotype. The rearrangement joins TRBV7-6 to TRBJ2-3; D unclear. Germline assignment: CDR1 SGHVS and CDR2 FNYEAQ. The CDR3 has 14 residues. V was cut by 1 base and J by 0 bases, with 5 bases left in between. The CDR3 sequence: CASSLDPSTDTQYF. CDR3 coding DNA: TGTGCCAGCAGCTTAGACCCGAGCACAGATACGCAGTATTTT.

This clonotype came up a few times. The chain employs TRBV6-1 and TRBJ2-3; 12 positions agree with TRBD2. V trimming: 2 bases; J trimming: 6 bases; junction bases outside the gene matches: 9. This CDR3 comprises 17 residues. Germline loops: CDR1 MNHNS, CDR2 SASEGT. This CDR3 reads CASSESPTSGSEDTQYF. CDR3 DNA: TGTGCCAGCAGTGAATCCCCGACTAGCGGGAGTGAGGATACGCAGTATTTT.

This clonotype occurred a few times. This chain uses TRBV7-6 with TRBJ2-3, with unresolved D. The CDR3 sequence is 15 residues long. The V end lost 1 base, the J end lost 1 base, and 9 bases lay between the germline ends. CDR1 and CDR2 from the germline V gene are SGHVS and FNYEAQ. The CDR3 reads CASSLVSQGTDTQYF. CDR3 DNA: TGTGCCAGCAGCTTAGTTAGCCAAGGCACAGATACGCAGTATTTT.

This chain links TRBV23-1 with TRBJ2-5, with 9 positions matching TRBD1. The DNA end favors TRBJ2-1, so the J call may be wrong. TRBV23-1 is an ORF; its function is uncertain. This CDR3 has 19 amino acids. Written as DNA, the CDR3 is TGCGCCAGCAGTCAATCGTGGCCTAGGGACAGGGACTTACAAGAGACCCAGTTCTTC. Its translation: CASSQSWPRDRDLQETQFF.

The V gene is TRBV6-5, the J gene TRBJ2-1; a weak D match, TRBD1 (6 bases). V lost 5 bases to trimming and J lost 2 bases, with 13 bases between them. The CDR3 loop spans 15 amino acids. The germline V gene encodes CDR1 MNHEY and CDR2 SVGAGI. CDR3 loop: CASSPIRDTYNEQFF. Written as DNA, the CDR3 is TGTGCCAGCAGTCCTATCCGGGACACCTACAATGAGCAGTTCTTC.

This clonotype turned up a few times. This chain connects TRBV7-8 to TRBJ2-5; D is possibly TRBD2 (6 bases). The V end lost 5 bases, the J end lost 11 bases, and 12 bases lay between the germline ends. CDR1 is SGHVS, CDR2 FQNEAQ, per germline. The CDR3 extends over 11 amino acids. This CDR3 reads CASSRPGEQYF. The CDR3 region has the DNA TGTGCCAGCAGCCGCCCGGGAGAGCAGTACTTC. Filled out from reference TRBV7-8 and TRBJ2-5, the complete variable domain reads GAGVSQSPRYKVAKRGQDVALRCDPISGHVSLFWYQQALGQGPEFLTYFQNEAQLDKSGLPSDRFFAERPEGSVSTLKIQRTQQEDSAVYLCASSRPGEQYFGPGTRLLVL.